Listed below are T cell receptor beta chains from one sample, sequenced in a study of shared clonotypes between healthy human individuals. Sequenced by immunoSEQ multiplex PCR; TCRdb stores in-frame clones only, minus some. The sample shows around 940,000 clones, about 80% of them seen only once. The source material was memory CD4+ T cells sorted from blood. These receptors originate from a man between 18 and 29 years old in good health. Both conserved end residues are part of each CDR3. Fields, in order: D gene, V gene, J gene, CDR3 protein. D genes are given only for firm matches.

D gene: TRBD1; V gene: TRBV4-1; J gene: NA; CDR3 protein: CASSHSLGQGIAYEQYF
D gene: NA; V gene: TRBV2; J gene: TRBJ1-2; CDR3 protein: CASSEAQYGYTF
D gene: NA; V gene: TRBV2; J gene: TRBJ1-6; CDR3 protein: CASSEAGSANSPLHF
D gene: TRBD2; V gene: TRBV5-1; J gene: TRBJ2-7; CDR3 protein: CASSLGVGLAAEYF
D gene: TRBD2; V gene: TRBV10-3; J gene: TRBJ2-2; CDR3 protein: CAITESGGAAGELFF
D gene: TRBD1; V gene: TRBV5-1; J gene: TRBJ2-3; CDR3 protein: CASSLGQGSKDTQYF
D gene: NA; V gene: TRBV30; J gene: TRBJ1-3; CDR3 protein: CAWSGVRQFLSGNTIYF
D gene: NA; V gene: TRBV29-1; J gene: TRBJ2-7; CDR3 protein: CSVVGRDPGRFYEQYF
D gene: NA; V gene: TRBV10-3; J gene: TRBJ1-1; CDR3 protein: CATGAGVETEAFF
D gene: TRBD2; V gene: TRBV7-3; J gene: TRBJ2-7; CDR3 protein: CASSLSPLGAGGTYEQYF
D gene: NA; V gene: TRBV11-2; J gene: TRBJ2-2; CDR3 protein: CASSLEAARYTGELFF
D gene: TRBD2; V gene: TRBV27; J gene: TRBJ2-1; CDR3 protein: CASSSGLAGVNEQFF
D gene: NA; V gene: TRBV11-1; J gene: TRBJ2-7; CDR3 protein: CASSLAAGERNEQYF
D gene: TRBD1; V gene: TRBV29-1; J gene: TRBJ1-1; CDR3 protein: CSFAGQGEAFF
D gene: NA; V gene: TRBV11-2; J gene: TRBJ1-1; CDR3 protein: CASSVQGLNTEAFF
D gene: TRBD2; V gene: TRBV6-1; J gene: TRBJ2-7; CDR3 protein: CASSTERGGLYEQYF
D gene: NA; V gene: TRBV27; J gene: TRBJ1-1; CDR3 protein: CASSLRREGGRWDTEAFF
D gene: NA; V gene: TRBV5-1; J gene: TRBJ1-4; CDR3 protein: CASSLARGEGEKLFF
D gene: NA; V gene: TRBV10-3; J gene: TRBJ1-1; CDR3 protein: CAISESPGANTEAFF
D gene: NA; V gene: TRBV5-1; J gene: TRBJ2-5; CDR3 protein: CASGGAGNLRETQYF
D gene: NA; V gene: TRBV7-9; J gene: TRBJ2-3; CDR3 protein: CASSLLIRGDLRDTQYF
D gene: TRBD1; V gene: TRBV6-1; J gene: NA; CDR3 protein: CASRQGRSRYEQYF
D gene: NA; V gene: TRBV7-9; J gene: TRBJ2-5; CDR3 protein: CASSLGARGYQETQYF
D gene: NA; V gene: TRBV18; J gene: TRBJ2-1; CDR3 protein: CASSPTGPTYNEQFF
D gene: TRBD2; V gene: TRBV29-1; J gene: TRBJ2-3; CDR3 protein: CSVPPLLAGAADTQYF
D gene: NA; V gene: TRBV6-5; J gene: TRBJ2-1; CDR3 protein: CASRLQGEGHNEQFF
D gene: TRBD2; V gene: TRBV7-2; J gene: TRBJ2-3; CDR3 protein: CASSLSGRVADTQYF
D gene: NA; V gene: TRBV2; J gene: TRBJ1-2; CDR3 protein: CASSEALHGQGRLGGYTF